This entry is about one TCR beta chain. The antigen is not known. The data were obtained in a study of somatic mutations in cytotoxic T cells in rheumatoid arthritis. General study results and limits: Any difference in CD8+ T-cell clonality between patients who had rheumatoid arthritis and healthy controls who were age-matched was not statistically significant. No antigen targets were known for the expanded CD8+ clones.

With 4 bases removed from V and 7 bases from J, the gap between germline ends came to 14 bases. The V gene's germline CDR1 is SGHVS and CDR2 FQNEAQ. The CDR3 is 13 residues long. The method was immunoSEQ multiplex PCR; TCRdb's version includes in-frame clones alone and lacks a portion of them. The sample lists roughly 13,000 clones, more than 60% seen once, with approximately 15% in the top ten. The TCR sequence derives from an adult with rheumatoid arthritis. Sequenced sample: CD8+ T cells sorted from blood. The chain joins TRBV7-8 to TRBJ2-7, with a weak D call TRBD2 (7 bases). CDR3 in amino acids: CASSSVGGGEQYV. CDR3 DNA: TGTGCCAGCAGCTCCGTAGGGGGGGGTGAGCAGTACGTC.